This T cell receptor beta chain was sequenced for a study of tumor-infiltrating lymphocytes in primary liver carcinoma. Overall study: Male and female patients aged 30 to 69 years made up the cohort.

From unsorted bulk tissue weighing roughly 17-31 mg, DNA and RNA were co-extracted. Findings and limits, study-wide: Overlap in tumor-adjacent and tumor-blood pairs fell below that of tumor region pairs.

With a constant-region primer, TCR beta cDNA was made from 450 to 550 ng of total RNA. Construction of TCR beta libraries relied on three successive nested multiplex PCR rounds employing slightly modified ARM-PCR. The opening two PCR rounds, ten to eleven cycles each, paired TRBV1-TRBV30 forward primers with a C-beta reverse primer. MiXCR was run by TCRdb on the multiplex PCR reads, yielding one entry per CDR3 protein. This table has 90,000 to 150,000 distinct CDR3 sequences, less than 75% appearing once. The CDR3 contains 15 residues. Germline V gene lookup returns CDR1 SGHAT and CDR2 FQNNGV. Concerning this clonotype itself: Its antigen is currently unknown. A read error may account for a junction end that differs from germline.

The source is a woman aged 55-70 years with primary liver carcinoma and hepatitis B virus infection. The chain has TRBV11-2 and TRBJ2-7; maybe TRBD2 (6 bases). Sample: tumor-adjacent normal liver tissue. The DNA of the CDR3 is TGCGCCAGCAGCTTAGATAGGGGACTGCTTCCCGATCAGTACTTC. Translated, it gives CASSLDRGLLPDQYF.